This T cell receptor beta chain was recorded in a study of shared clonotypes between healthy human individuals. Study results and caveats: All-four-donor shared clonotypes had higher generation probabilities than non-shared clonotypes did. Memory subsets generally showed smaller estimated richness than naive subsets did.

TCRdb's table, derived via immunoSEQ multiplex PCR, lists solely in-frame clones and lacks some. The sample has 300,000 or so clones; 74% are singletons. V gave up 3 bases and J gave up 5 bases; unmatched junction bases: 8. Germline V CDR1 and CDR2: MNHEY, SMNVEV (reference sequence). The CDR3 extends over 15 amino acids. To note about this clone: Antigen specificity is unknown.

The clonotype comes from a man aged 25 to 45 in good health. Sample: memory CD4+ T cells sorted from blood. The sample's subset: CD45RA-negative fraction. The rearrangement uses TRBV27 and TRBJ2-3, with 7 bases that match TRBD2. This chain's CDR3 is CASSLGRETIDTQYF. CDR3 coding DNA: TGTGCCAGCAGTTTGGGGCGGGAGACCATAGATACGCAGTATTTT.